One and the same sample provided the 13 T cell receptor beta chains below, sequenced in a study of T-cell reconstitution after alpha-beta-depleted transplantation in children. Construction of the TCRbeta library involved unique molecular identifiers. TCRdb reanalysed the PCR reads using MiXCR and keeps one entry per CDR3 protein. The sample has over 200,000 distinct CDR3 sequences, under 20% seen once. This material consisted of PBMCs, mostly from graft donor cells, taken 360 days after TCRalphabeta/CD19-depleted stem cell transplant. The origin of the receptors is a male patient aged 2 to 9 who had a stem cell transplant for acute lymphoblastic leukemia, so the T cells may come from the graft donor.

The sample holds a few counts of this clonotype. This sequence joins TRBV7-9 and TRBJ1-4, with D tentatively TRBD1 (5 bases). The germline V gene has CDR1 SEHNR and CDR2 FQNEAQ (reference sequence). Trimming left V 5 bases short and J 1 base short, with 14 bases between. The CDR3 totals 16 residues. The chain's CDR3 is CASSGASGGTNEKLFF. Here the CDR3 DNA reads TGTGCCAGCAGCGGGGCATCGGGAGGAACTAATGAAAAACTGTTTTTT.

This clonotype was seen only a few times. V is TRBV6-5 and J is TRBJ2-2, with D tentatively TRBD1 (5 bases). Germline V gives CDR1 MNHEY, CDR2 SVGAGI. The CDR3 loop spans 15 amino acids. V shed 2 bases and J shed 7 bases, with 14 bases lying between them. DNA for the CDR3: TGTGCCAGCAGTTACAGGGCAGGGCTTATCGGGGAGCTGTTTTTT. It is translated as CASSYRAGLIGELFF.

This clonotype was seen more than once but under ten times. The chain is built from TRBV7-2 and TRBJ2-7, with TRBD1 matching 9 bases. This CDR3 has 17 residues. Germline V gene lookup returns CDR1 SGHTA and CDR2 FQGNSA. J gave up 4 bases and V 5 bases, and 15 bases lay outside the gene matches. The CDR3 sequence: CASSLTPAGQGRYEQYF. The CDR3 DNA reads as TGTGCCAGCAGCCTGACCCCAGCCGGACAGGGGAGATACGAGCAGTACTTC.

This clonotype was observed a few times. This CDR3 is CASMGGKYEQYF. The CDR3 DNA reads as TGTGCCAGCATGGGCGGAAAGTACGAGCAGTACTTC. This rearrangement joins TRBV2 to TRBJ2-7; D gene ambiguous. Looked up from germline, CDR1 is SNHLY and CDR2 is FYNNEI. V was shortened by 7 bases and J by 4 bases, with 11 bases between the two germline ends. The CDR3 is made up of 12 amino acids.

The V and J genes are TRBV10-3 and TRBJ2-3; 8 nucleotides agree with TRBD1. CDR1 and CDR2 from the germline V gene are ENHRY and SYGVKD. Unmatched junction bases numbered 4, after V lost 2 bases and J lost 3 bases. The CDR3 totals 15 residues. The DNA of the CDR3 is TGTGCCATCAGTGAGCCGGGACAGGTGACAGATACGCAGTATTTT. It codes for CAISEPGQVTDTQYF.

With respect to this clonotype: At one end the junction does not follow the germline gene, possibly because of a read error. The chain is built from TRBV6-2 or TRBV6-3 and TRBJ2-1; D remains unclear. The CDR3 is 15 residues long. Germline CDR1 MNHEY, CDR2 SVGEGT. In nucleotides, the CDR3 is TGTGCCAGCAGTAAAACACCGTATTCCTACAGTGAGCAGTTCTTC. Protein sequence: CASSKTPYSYSEQFF.

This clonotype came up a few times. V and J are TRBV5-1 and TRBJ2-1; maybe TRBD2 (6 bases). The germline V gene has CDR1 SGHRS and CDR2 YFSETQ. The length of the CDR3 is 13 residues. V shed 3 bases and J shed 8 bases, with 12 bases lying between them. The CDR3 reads CASSSLAYHEQFF. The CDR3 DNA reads TGCGCCAGCAGCTCTCTAGCGTACCATGAGCAGTTCTTC.

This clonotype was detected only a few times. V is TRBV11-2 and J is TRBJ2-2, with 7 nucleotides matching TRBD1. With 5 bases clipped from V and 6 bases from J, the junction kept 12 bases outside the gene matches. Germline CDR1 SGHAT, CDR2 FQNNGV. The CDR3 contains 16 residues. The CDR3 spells CASSPLSTGVAGELFF. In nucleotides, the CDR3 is TGTGCCAGCAGCCCCCTTTCTACAGGGGTTGCCGGGGAGCTGTTTTTT.

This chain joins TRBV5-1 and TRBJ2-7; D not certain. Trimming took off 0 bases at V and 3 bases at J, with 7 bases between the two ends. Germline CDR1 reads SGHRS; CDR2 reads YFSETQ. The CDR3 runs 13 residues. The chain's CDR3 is CASSLDGDYEQYF. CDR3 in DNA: TGCGCCAGCAGCTTGGATGGAGACTACGAGCAGTACTTC.

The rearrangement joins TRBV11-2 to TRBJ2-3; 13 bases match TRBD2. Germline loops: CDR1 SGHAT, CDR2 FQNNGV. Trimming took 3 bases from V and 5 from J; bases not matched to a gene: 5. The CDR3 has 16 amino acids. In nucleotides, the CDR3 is TGTGCCAGCAGCTTCACTAGCGGGGGGGCGAAAGATACGCAGTATTTT. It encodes CASSFTSGGAKDTQYF.

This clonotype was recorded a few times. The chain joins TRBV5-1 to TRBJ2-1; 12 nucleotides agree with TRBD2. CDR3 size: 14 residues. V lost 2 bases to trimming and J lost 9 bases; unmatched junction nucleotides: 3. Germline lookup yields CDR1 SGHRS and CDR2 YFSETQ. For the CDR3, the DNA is TGCGCCAGCAGCTTTCTAGCGGGGGGGAGTGAGCAGTTCTTC. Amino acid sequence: CASSFLAGGSEQFF.

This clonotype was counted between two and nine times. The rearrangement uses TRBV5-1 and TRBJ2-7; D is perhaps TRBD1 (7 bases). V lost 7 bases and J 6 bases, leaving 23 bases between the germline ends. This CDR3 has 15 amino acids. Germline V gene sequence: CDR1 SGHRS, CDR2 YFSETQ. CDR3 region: CASGLRDSPPSEQYF. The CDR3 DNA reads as TGCGCCAGCGGACTACGGGACAGTCCTCCCTCCGAGCAGTACTTC.

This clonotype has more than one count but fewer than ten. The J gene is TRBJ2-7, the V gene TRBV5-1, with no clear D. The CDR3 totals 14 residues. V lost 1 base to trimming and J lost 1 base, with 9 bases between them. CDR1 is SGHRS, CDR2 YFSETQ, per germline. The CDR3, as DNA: TGCGCCAGCAGCTTGCTACAGAAATCCTACGAGCAGTACTTC. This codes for CASSLLQKSYEQYF.